This T cell receptor beta chain was retrieved from a study of blood T cells in healthy people across ages. Study-wide results and caveats: Naive and antigen-experienced cells could not be conclusively compared, given unsorted PBMCs. Age brought a roughly linear fall in TCR beta diversity measured per million T cells. Unknown donor CMV status possibly confounded expanded clonotype changes.

A sample-barcoded 5' primer and a J-beta primer mix were used in a second PCR of about 7 to 12 cycles. TCRdb used MiXCR to reprocess the 5' RACE reads, holding one entry per CDR3 protein. Counted here are roughly 800,000 distinct CDR3 sequences, about three fifths occurring once; the ten biggest clones make up about 20%. The CDR3 length is 15 residues. Germline loops: CDR1 SGDLS, CDR2 YYNGEE. The trim removed 4 bases at V and 6 bases at J, leaving 8 bases unmatched. As for this clonotype: Its antigen is currently unknown.

The chain couples TRBV9 to TRBJ2-3; 10 nucleotides agree with TRBD2. The TCR sequence derives from a man aged 30 to 39 in good health. The sequencing sample was made of blood. The CDR3 sequence: CASSTSGKGSDTQYF. Written as DNA, the CDR3 is TGTGCCAGCAGCACTAGCGGGAAGGGATCTGATACGCAGTATTTT.